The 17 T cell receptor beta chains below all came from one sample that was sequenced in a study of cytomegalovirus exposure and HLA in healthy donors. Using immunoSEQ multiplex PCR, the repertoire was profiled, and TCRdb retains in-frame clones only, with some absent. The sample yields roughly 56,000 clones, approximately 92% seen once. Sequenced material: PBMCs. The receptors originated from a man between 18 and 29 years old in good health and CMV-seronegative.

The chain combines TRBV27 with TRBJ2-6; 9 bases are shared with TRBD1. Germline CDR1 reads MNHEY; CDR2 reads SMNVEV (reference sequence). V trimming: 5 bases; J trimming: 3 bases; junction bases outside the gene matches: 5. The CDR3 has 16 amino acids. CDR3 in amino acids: CASSKQGAIGANVLTF. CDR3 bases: TGTGCCAGCAGTAAACAGGGGGCTATTGGGGCCAACGTCCTGACTTTC.

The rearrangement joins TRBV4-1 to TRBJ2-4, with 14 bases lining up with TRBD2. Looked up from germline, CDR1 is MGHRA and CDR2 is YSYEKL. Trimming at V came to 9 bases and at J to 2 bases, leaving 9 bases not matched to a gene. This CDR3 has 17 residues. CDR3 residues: CARGLAGARGSKNIQYF. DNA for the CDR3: TGCGCCAGGGGACTAGCGGGAGCCCGCGGTTCCAAAAACATTCAGTACTTC.

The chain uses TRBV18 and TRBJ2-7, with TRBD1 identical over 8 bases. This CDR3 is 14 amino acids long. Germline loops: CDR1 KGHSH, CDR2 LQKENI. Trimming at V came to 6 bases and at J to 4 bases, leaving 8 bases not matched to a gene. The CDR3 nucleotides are TGTGCCAGCTCTTCGGACAGGGCGATGTACGAGCAGTACTTC. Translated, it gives CASSSDRAMYEQYF.

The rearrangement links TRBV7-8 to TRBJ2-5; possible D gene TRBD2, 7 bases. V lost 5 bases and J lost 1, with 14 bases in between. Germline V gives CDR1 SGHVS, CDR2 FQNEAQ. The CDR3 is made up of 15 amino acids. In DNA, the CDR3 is TGTGCCAGCAGCCAGGGGAGCGGGGTCCAAGAGACCCAGTACTTC. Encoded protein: CASSQGSGVQETQYF. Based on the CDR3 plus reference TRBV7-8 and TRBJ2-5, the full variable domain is GAGVSQSPRYKVAKRGQDVALRCDPISGHVSLFWYQQALGQGPEFLTYFQNEAQLDKSGLPSDRFFAERPEGSVSTLKIQRTQQEDSAVYLCASSQGSGVQETQYFGPGTRLLVL.

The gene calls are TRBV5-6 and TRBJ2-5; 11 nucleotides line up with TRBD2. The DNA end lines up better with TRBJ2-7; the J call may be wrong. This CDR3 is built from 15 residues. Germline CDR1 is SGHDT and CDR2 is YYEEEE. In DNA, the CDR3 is TGTGCCAGCAGTCGTACTAGCGGGAGCTCCTACGAGCAGTACTTC. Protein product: CASSRTSGSSYEQYF.

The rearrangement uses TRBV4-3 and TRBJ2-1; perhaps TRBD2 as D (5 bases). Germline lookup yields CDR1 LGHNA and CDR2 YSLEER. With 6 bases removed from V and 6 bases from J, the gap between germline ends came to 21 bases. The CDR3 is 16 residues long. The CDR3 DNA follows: TGCGCCAGCAGTCCGGAGGTGGCCAGCGGAAGCAATGAGCAGTTCTTC. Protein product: CASSPEVASGSNEQFF.

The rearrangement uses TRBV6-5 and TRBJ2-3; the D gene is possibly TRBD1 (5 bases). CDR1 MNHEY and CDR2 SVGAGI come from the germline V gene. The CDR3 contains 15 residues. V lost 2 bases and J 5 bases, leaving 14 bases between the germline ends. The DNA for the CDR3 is TGTGCCAGCAGTTACATACAGGACGGTGGAGATACGCAGTATTTT. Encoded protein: CASSYIQDGGDTQYF.

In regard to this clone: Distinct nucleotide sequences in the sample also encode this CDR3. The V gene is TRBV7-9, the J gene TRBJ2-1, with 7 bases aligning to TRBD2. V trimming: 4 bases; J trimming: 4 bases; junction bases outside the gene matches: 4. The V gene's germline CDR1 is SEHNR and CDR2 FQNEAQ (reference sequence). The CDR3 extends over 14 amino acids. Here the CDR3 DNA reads TGTGCCAGCAGCTCGGGACTAAGTTACAATGAGCAGTTCTTC. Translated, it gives CASSSGLSYNEQFF.

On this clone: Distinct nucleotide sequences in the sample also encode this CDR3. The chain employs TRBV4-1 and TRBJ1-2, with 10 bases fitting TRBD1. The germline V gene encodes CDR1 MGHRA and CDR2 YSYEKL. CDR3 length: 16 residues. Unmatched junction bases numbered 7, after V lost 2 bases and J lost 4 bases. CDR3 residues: CASSQQTGGVLYGYTF. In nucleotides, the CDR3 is TGCGCCAGCAGCCAACAGACAGGGGGCGTACTCTATGGCTACACCTTC.

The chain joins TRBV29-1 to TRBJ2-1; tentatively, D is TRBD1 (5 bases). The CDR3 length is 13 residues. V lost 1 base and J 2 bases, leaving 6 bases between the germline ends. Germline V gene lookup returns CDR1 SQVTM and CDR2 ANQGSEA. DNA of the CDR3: TGCAGCGTTGAAGGGGGCCCCTACAATGAGCAGTTCTTC. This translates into CSVEGGPYNEQFF.

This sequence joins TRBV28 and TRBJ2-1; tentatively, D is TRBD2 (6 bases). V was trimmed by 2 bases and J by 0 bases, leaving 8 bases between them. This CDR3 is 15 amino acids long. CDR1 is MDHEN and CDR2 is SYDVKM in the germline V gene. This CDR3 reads CASSLRTTSYNEQFF. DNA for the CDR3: TGTGCCAGCAGTTTAAGGACTACCTCCTACAATGAGCAGTTCTTC.

Written as DNA, the CDR3 is TGTGCCAGCACTCGGGGGACAGTCGGGGAGCAGTACTTC. It yields the protein CASTRGTVGEQYF. This chain links TRBV5-4 with TRBJ2-7; TRBD1 might be the D (7 bases). Germline CDR1 is SGHNT and CDR2 is YYREEE (reference sequence). V was cut by 6 bases and J by 7 bases, with 17 bases left in between. CDR3 size: 13 residues.

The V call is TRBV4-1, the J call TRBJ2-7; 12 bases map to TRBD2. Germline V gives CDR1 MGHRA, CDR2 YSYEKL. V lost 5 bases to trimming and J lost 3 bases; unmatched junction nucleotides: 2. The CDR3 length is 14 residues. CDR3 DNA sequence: TGCGCCAGCAGCGAGACTAGCGGGAGCTACGAGCAGTACTTC. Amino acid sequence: CASSETSGSYEQYF.

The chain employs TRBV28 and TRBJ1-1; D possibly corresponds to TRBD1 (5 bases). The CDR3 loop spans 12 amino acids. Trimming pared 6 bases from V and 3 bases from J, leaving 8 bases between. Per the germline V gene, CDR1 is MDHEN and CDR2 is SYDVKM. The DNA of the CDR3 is TGTGCCAGCAGCAGGGTTGACACTGAAGCTTTCTTT. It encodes CASSRVDTEAFF.

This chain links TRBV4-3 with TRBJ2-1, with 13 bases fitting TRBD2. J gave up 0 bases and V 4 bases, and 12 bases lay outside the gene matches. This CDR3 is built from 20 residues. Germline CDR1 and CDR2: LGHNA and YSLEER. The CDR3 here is CASSRTWTSGSPSSYNEQFF. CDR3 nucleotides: TGCGCCAGCAGCCGGACTTGGACTAGCGGGAGTCCTTCCTCCTACAATGAGCAGTTCTTC.

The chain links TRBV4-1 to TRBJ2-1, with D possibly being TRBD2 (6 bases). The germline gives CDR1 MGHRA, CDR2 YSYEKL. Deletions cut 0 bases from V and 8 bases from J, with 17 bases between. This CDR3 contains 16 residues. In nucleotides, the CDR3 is TGCGCCAGCAGCCAAGATTTGAGACTAGTTTCACATGAGCAGTTCTTC. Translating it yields CASSQDLRLVSHEQFF.

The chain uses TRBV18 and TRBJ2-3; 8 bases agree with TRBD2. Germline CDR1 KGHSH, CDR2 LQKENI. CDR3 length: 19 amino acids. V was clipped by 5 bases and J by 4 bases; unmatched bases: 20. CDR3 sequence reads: CASSGEREHPHRISDTQYF. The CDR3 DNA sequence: TGTGCCAGCTCAGGAGAGCGGGAGCACCCACATCGTATCTCAGATACGCAGTATTTT.